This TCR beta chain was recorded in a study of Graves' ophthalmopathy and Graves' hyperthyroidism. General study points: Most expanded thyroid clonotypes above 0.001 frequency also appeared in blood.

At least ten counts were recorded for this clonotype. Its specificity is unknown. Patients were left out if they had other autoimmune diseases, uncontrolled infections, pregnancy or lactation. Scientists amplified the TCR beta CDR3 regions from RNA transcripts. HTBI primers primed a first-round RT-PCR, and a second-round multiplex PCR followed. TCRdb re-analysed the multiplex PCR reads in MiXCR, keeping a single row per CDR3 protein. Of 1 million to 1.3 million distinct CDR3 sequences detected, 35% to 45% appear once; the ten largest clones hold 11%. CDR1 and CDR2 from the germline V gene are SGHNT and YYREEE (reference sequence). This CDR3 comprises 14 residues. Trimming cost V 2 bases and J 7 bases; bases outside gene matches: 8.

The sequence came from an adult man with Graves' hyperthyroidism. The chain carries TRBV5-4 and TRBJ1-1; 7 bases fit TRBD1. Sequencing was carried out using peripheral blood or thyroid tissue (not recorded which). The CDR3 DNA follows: TGTGCCAGCAGCTTACTACAGGGGACGAATGAAGCTTTCTTT. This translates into CASSLLQGTNEAFF.